Detailed here is one TCR beta chain. The data belong to a study of shared clonotypes between healthy human individuals. The length of the CDR3 is 15 residues. From germline, CDR1 is GTSNPN and CDR2 SVGIG (reference sequence). After removal of 0 bases from V and 3 bases from J, the junction contained 5 bases not matched to a gene. The run depth of the assay was deep. Measured with immunoSEQ multiplex PCR; TCRdb has only the in-frame clones, and not every one. In the table there are roughly 2 million clones, about 95% of which are singletons. Subsets obtained from CD4+ cells comprised CD45RA+ naive and CD45RA-negative memory cells.

The sequence was obtained from a man younger than 35 in good health. V is TRBV30 and J is TRBJ1-5; TRBD1 matches 7 bases. The specimen was naive CD4+ T cells sorted from blood. The subset here: CD45RA+ positively selected. DNA for the CDR3: TGTGCCTGGAGTGTAAAGGGGGCGAACAATCAGCCCCAGCATTTT. It codes for CAWSVKGANNQPQHF. The entire variable domain, with the rest obtained from reference TRBV30 and TRBJ1-5, is as follows: SQTIHQWPATLVQPVGSPLSLECTVEGTSNPNLYWYRQAAGRGLQLLFYSVGIGQISSEVPQNLSASRPQDRQFILSSKKLLLSDSGFYLCAWSVKGANNQPQHFGDGTRLSIL.